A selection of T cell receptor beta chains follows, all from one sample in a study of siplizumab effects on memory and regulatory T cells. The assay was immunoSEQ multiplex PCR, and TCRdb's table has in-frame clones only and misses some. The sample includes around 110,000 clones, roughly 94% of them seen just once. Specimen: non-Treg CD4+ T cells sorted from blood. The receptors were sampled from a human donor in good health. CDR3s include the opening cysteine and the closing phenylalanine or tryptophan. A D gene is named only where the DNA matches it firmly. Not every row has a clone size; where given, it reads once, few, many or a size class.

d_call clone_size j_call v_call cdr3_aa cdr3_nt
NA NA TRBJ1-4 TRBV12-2 CASRFSGTCRENEKLFF TGTGCAAGTCGCTTCTCGGGGACTTGTAGAGAAAATGAAAAACTGTTTTTT
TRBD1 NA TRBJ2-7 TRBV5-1 CASSLGQGARDEQYF TGCGCCAGCAGCTTGGGACAGGGGGCTCGGGACGAGCAGTACTTC
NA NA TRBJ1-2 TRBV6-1 CASSGDAYGYTF TGTGCCAGCTCGGGGGACGCCTATGGCTACACCTTC
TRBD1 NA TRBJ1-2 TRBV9 CASSVATGVSSGYTF TGTGCCAGCAGCGTAGCGACAGGGGTAAGCAGTGGCTACACCTTC
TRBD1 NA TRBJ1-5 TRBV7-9 CASSSGQGSNQPQHF TGTGCCAGCAGCTCGGGACAGGGGAGCAATCAGCCCCAGCATTTT
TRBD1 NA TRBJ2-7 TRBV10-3 CAISDRDRGPPPYEQYF TGTGCCATCAGTGATAGGGACAGGGGGCCTCCACCCTACGAGCAGTACTTC
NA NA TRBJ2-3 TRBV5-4 CASSSVGGRTDTQYF TGTGCCAGCAGCTCAGTGGGGGGACGCACAGATACGCAGTATTTT
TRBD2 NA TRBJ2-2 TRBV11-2 CASSLGGLALNTGELFF TGTGCCAGCAGCTTAGGGGGACTAGCCCTGAACACCGGGGAGCTGTTTTTT
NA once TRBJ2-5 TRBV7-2 CASSLWAEQETQYF TGTGCCAGCAGCTTATGGGCAGAGCAAGAGACCCAGTACTTC
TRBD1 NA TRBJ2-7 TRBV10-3 CAIRSGTGSVNEQYF TGTGCCATCAGGAGTGGGACAGGGTCCGTAAACGAGCAGTACTTC
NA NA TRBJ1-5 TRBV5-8 CASSLALGKGNQPQHF TGTGCCAGCAGCTTGGCCTTGGGGAAGGGCAATCAGCCCCAGCATTTT
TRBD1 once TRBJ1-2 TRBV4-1 CASSPTGTYGYTF TGCGCCAGCAGCCCGACAGGGACCTATGGCTACACCTTC
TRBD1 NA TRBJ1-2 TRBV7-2 CASSYDRGNYGYTF TGTGCCAGCAGCTATGACAGGGGAAACTATGGCTACACCTTC
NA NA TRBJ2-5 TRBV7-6 CASSARQFQETQYF TGTGCCAGCAGCGCGAGACAGTTCCAAGAGACCCAGTACTTC
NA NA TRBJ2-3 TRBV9 CASSVDYGQAADTQYF TGTGCCAGCAGCGTAGATTACGGGCAAGCTGCAGATACGCAGTATTTT
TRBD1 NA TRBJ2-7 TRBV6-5 CASSYDRDLIWEQYF TGTGCCAGCAGTTATGACAGGGATCTCATCTGGGAGCAGTACTTC
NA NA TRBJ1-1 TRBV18 CASSRNGQMNTEAFF TGTGCCAGCTCACGAAACGGACAGATGAACACTGAAGCTTTCTTT
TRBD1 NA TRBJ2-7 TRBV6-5 CASSRGQVIHEQYF TGTGCCAGCAGCCGGGGACAGGTCATCCACGAGCAGTACTTC
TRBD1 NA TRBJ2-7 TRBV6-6 CASSYQWDSPSYEQYF TGTGCCAGCAGTTACCAGTGGGACAGCCCCTCCTACGAGCAGTACTTC
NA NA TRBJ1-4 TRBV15 CATSRDRSKEKLFF TGTGCCACCAGCAGAGACAGGAGCAAAGAAAAACTGTTTTTT
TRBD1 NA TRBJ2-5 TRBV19 CASSRWTGQQETQYF TGTGCCAGTAGCAGGTGGACAGGTCAACAAGAGACCCAGTACTTC
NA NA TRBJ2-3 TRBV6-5 CASSYSTAVDTQYF TGTGCCAGCAGTTACTCGACGGCAGTGGATACGCAGTATTTT
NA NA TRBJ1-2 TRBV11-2 CASSPTRDENYGYTF TGTGCCAGCAGCCCCACTCGGGACGAAAACTATGGCTACACCTTC
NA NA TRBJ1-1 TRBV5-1 CASFQTGMNTEAFF TGCGCCAGCTTCCAGACAGGAATGAACACTGAAGCTTTCTTT
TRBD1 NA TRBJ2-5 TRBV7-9 CASSLTGGMVETQYF TGTGCCAGCAGCTTAACAGGGGGCATGGTGGAGACCCAGTACTTC
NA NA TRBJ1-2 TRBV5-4 CASSLEEDHGYTF TGTGCCAGCAGCTTGGAGGAGGATCATGGCTACACCTTC
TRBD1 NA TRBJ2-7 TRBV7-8 CASSPRDRGYEQYF TGTGCCAGCAGCCCGCGGGACAGGGGCTACGAGCAGTACTTC
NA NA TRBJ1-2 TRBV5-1 CASSSDSLYGYTF TGCGCCAGCAGCTCTGACAGCCTCTATGGCTACACCTTC
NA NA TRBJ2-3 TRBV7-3 CASSRRDPASDTQYF TGTGCCAGCAGCCGGCGGGACCCCGCGTCGGATACGCAGTATTTT
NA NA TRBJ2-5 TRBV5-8 CASSLAENTAQETQYF TGTGCCAGCAGCTTGGCCGAGAATACTGCTCAAGAGACCCAGTACTTC
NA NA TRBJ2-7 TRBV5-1 CASSLGTGALEGEQYF TGCGCCAGCAGCTTGGGAACGGGGGCATTAGAGGGCGAGCAGTACTTC
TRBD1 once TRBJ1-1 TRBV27 CASSPRQGGAEAFF TGTGCCAGCAGTCCCCGCCAGGGGGGCGCTGAAGCTTTCTTT
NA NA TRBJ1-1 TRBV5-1 CASSLRDTEAFF TGCGCCAGCAGCTTACGGGACACTGAAGCTTTCTTT
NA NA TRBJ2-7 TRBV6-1 CASSVEGRPPIYEQYF TGTGCCAGCAGTGTGGAGGGGAGGCCACCCATCTACGAGCAGTACTTC
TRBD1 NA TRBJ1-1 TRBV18 CASSPGEGARTEAFF TGTGCCAGCTCACCTGGGGAGGGGGCGCGCACTGAAGCTTTCTTT
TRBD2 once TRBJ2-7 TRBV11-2 CASSLEPGLYYEQYF TGTGCCAGCAGCTTAGAGCCGGGACTATACTACGAGCAGTACTTC
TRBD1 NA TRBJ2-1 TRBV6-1 CASRGQGSSYNEQFF TGTGCCAGCAGGGGACAGGGCAGTTCCTACAATGAGCAGTTCTTC
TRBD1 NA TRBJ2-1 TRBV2 CASSLTGGSYNEQFF TGTGCCAGCAGCCTCACAGGGGGCTCTTACAATGAGCAGTTCTTC
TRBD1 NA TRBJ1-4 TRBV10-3 CAIRPGQDNEKLFF TGTGCCATCAGGCCGGGACAGGATAATGAAAAACTGTTTTTT
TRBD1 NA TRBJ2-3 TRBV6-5 CASRLRDRGTDTQYF TGTGCCAGCAGGCTCCGGGACAGGGGCACAGATACGCAGTATTTT
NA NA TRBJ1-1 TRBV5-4 CASSLEQGYMNTEAFF TGTGCCAGCAGCTTGGAGCAGGGATACATGAACACTGAAGCTTTCTTT
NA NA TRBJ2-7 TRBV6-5 CASSYGSSFGYEQYF TGTGCCAGCAGTTACGGGTCTAGCTTTGGCTACGAGCAGTACTTC
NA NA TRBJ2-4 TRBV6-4 CASVQGHKNIQYF TGTGCCAGCGTTCAGGGGCACAAAAACATTCAGTACTTC
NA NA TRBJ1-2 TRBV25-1 CASSDVRGGNYGYTF TGTGCCAGCAGTGATGTGAGGGGAGGTAACTATGGCTACACCTTC
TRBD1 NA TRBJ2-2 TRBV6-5 CASSYQGQGAGELFF TGTGCCAGCAGTTATCAGGGACAGGGGGCCGGGGAGCTGTTTTTT
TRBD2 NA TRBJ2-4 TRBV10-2 CASREEGLVSGINIQYF TGCGCCAGCAGGGAGGAGGGACTAGTTTCGGGAATAAACATTCAGTACTTC
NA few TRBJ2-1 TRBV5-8 CASSLFHGNSYNEQFF TGTGCCAGCAGCTTGTTCCACGGGAACTCCTACAATGAGCAGTTCTTC
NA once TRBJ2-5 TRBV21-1 CASSRPGQGQETQYF TGTGCCAGCAGCAGACCGGGACAGGGACAAGAGACCCAGTACTTC
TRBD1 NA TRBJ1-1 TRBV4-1 CASSPGGSWEGFPDTEAFF TGCGCCAGCAGCCCAGGGGGTAGCTGGGAGGGTTTTCCCGACACTGAAGCTTTCTTT
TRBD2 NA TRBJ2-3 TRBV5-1 CASRTSGRSGDTQYF TGCGCCAGCAGGACTAGCGGGAGATCTGGGGATACGCAGTATTTT
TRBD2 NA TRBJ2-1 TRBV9 CASSVGASGRRLDEQFF TGTGCCAGCAGCGTAGGGGCTAGCGGGAGGCGTCTCGATGAGCAGTTCTTC
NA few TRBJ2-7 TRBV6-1 CASSEAQGVEQYF TGTGCCAGCAGTGAAGCTCAGGGTGTCGAGCAGTACTTC
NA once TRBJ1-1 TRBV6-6 CASSLDRHDTEAFF TGTGCCAGCAGCTTAGACAGGCACGACACTGAAGCTTTCTTT
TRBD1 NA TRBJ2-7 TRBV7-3 CASSPGTGYDEQYF TGTGCCAGCAGTCCCGGGACAGGGTACGACGAGCAGTACTTC
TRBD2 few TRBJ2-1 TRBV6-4 CASSVGLADEQFF TGTGCCAGCAGTGTCGGACTAGCCGACGAGCAGTTCTTC
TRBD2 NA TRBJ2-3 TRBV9 CASSDWTSGLSSTDTQYF TGTGCCAGCAGCGATTGGACTAGCGGGCTTTCTAGCACAGATACGCAGTATTTT
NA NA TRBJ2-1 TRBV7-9 CASSQDYNEQFF TGTGCCAGCAGCCAAGACTACAATGAGCAGTTCTTC